Listed here are 25 T cell receptor beta chains from one sample, sequenced in a study of T cell responses to AZD1222 COVID-19 vaccine. Generated by immunoSEQ multiplex PCR, the TCRdb table keeps only in-frame clones and is missing some. The repertoire holds approximately 200,000 clones, with 85% to 90% as singletons. The material was peripheral blood, obtained on day 0 of MenACWY control vaccination. Receptors were obtained from an adult in good health.

The chain links TRBV19 to TRBJ1-5; D unresolved. Between the trimmed V and J ends, which lost 3 bases and 5 bases, there was a span of 8 bases. The CDR3 runs 13 residues. Germline loops: CDR1 LNHDA, CDR2 SQIVND (reference sequence). Here the CDR3 DNA reads TGTGCCAGTAGTATTAGTGGTGATCAGCCCCAGCATTTT. Translation: CASSISGDQPQHF.

The sample holds one count of this clone. The CDR3 DNA reads TGTGCCAGCAGTTTTTCGGCAACCGAAGCTTTCTTT. As protein: CASSFSATEAFF. The V call is TRBV6-1, the J call TRBJ1-1; D is ambiguous. The germline V and J ends were trimmed by 5 bases and 8 bases, with 12 bases remaining between them. This CDR3 region has 12 residues. Germline V gene data show CDR1 as MNHNS and CDR2 as SASEGT.

The V call is TRBV19, the J call TRBJ1-5, with 7 positions matching TRBD1. Trimming removed 3 bases from V and 0 bases from J; junction bases left unmatched: 5. Germline V CDR1 and CDR2: LNHDA, SQIVND (reference sequence). The CDR3 totals 16 residues. In DNA form, the CDR3 reads TGTGCCAGTAGTATCCTCAGGGGGAATAGCAATCAGCCCCAGCATTTT. Amino acids: CASSILRGNSNQPQHF.

This sequence joins TRBV6-5 and TRBJ1-5, with TRBD1 as a possible D gene (6 bases). This CDR3 is 13 amino acids long. V lost 6 bases to trimming and J lost 4 bases, with 10 bases between them. Germline assignment: CDR1 MNHEY and CDR2 SVGAGI. The CDR3 protein is CASREGQNQPQHF. The CDR3 region has the DNA TGTGCCAGCAGGGAGGGACAAAATCAGCCCCAGCATTTT.

This clone was recorded once. The CDR3 loop is CASSPSSGSMTGELFF. The CDR3 bases are TGTGCCAGCAGCCCCTCCAGCGGGAGTATGACCGGGGAGCTGTTTTTT. The V gene is TRBV3-1 (or the pseudogene TRBV3-2), the J gene TRBJ2-2, with 8 positions matching TRBD2. The germline V gene has CDR1 LGHDT and CDR2 YNNKEL (reference sequence). V was pared by 4 bases and J by 5 bases, with 9 bases of the junction left unmatched. CDR3 length: 16 residues.

This chain uses TRBV6-6 with TRBJ2-1; TRBD2 matches 7 bases. The CDR3 has 17 residues. Germline V gives CDR1 MNHNY, CDR2 SVGAGI (reference sequence). J gave up 5 bases and V 5 bases, and 15 bases lay outside the gene matches. CDR3 sequence (DNA): TGTGCCAGCAGTCCTTACGTCGGGCCTAGCGGTGACAATGAGCAGTTCTTC. This sequence encodes CASSPYVGPSGDNEQFF.

The chain links TRBV3-1 (or the pseudogene TRBV3-2) to TRBJ2-7; 11 bases agree with TRBD1. The V segment lost 0 bases and the J segment 6 bases; nucleotides outside the gene matches: 7. The CDR3 runs to 16 residues. Germline V gives CDR1 LGHDT, CDR2 YNNKEL (reference sequence). The CDR3 is CASSQDTQGQGGEQYF. The CDR3 DNA follows: TGTGCCAGCAGCCAAGATACCCAGGGACAGGGGGGCGAGCAGTACTTC.

The chain joins TRBV12-3 or TRBV12-4 to TRBJ2-3; D might be TRBD1 (5 bases). With 8 bases removed from V and 8 bases from J, the gap between germline ends came to 11 bases. The CDR3 has 11 amino acids. The CDR3 DNA follows: TGTGCCAGCCAGTTTAGGGGTACGCAGTATTTT. It encodes CASQFRGTQYF.

The rearrangement uses TRBV5-6 and TRBJ2-1, with a possible D match to TRBD2 (6 bases). Per the germline V gene, CDR1 is SGHDT and CDR2 is YYEEEE. The CDR3 has 15 amino acids. V lost 3 bases and J lost 0, with 10 bases in between. CDR3 in DNA: TGTGCCAGCAGCTCGGGGGTTAGCTCCTACAATGAGCAGTTCTTC. It translates to CASSSGVSSYNEQFF.

This clone came up once. The rearrangement links TRBV3-1 (or the pseudogene TRBV3-2) to TRBJ2-5, with TRBD2 matching over 7 bases. The CDR3 is 16 amino acids. Looked up from germline, CDR1 is LGHDT and CDR2 is YNNKEL (reference sequence). V trimming: 4 bases; J trimming: 5 bases; junction bases outside the gene matches: 13. The CDR3 coding sequence is TGTGCCAGCAGCCCGTTGATCGGCCCCGGGAGGGAGACCCAGTACTTC. Protein: CASSPLIGPGRETQYF.

The rearrangement joins TRBV4-1 to TRBJ2-7, with 7 bases matching TRBD1. V was clipped by 4 bases and J by 5 bases; unmatched bases: 14. The CDR3 is 16 amino acids. Germline V lookup: CDR1 MGHRA, CDR2 YSYEKL. This chain's CDR3 is CASSPQGGGLMDEQYF. CDR3 bases: TGCGCCAGCAGCCCCCAAGGGGGCGGGCTCATGGACGAGCAGTACTTC.

The genes are TRBV5-4 and TRBJ1-2; 8 bases fit TRBD1. Unmatched junction bases numbered 8, after V lost 0 bases and J lost 4 bases. The V gene's germline CDR1 is SGHNT and CDR2 YYREEE (reference sequence). CDR3 length equals 16 residues. The CDR3 bases are TGTGCCAGCAGCTTGGATCCGGCAGGGGGCGGCTATGGCTACACCTTC. Translating gives CASSLDPAGGGYGYTF.

The V call is TRBV28, the J call TRBJ2-2; the match to TRBD2 covers 14 bases. CDR3 length: 16 amino acids. The ends lost 6 bases at V and 5 bases at J; junction bases unmatched: 5. The germline CDR1 and CDR2 sequences are MDHEN and SYDVKM. CDR3 sequence reads: CASSPGTSGGTGELFF. The CDR3 DNA sequence: TGTGCCAGCAGCCCCGGGACTAGCGGGGGAACCGGGGAGCTGTTTTTT.

J is TRBJ1-6 and V is TRBV30; a weak D match, TRBD1 (6 bases). The germline CDR1 and CDR2 sequences are GTSNPN and SVGIG (reference sequence). The CDR3 has 13 residues. V was trimmed by 1 base and J by 10 bases, leaving 11 bases between them. CDR3 sequence (DNA): TGTGCCTGGAGTGGAACAGGGTGGTCACCCCTCCACTTT. Protein product: CAWSGTGWSPLHF.

The sample holds one count of this clone. The V gene is TRBV7-2, the J gene TRBJ2-7; D gene ambiguous. The germline V and J ends were trimmed by 7 bases and 0 bases, with 4 bases remaining between them. There are 11 residues in the CDR3. Germline CDR1 SGHTA, CDR2 FQGNSA. The CDR3 loop is CASTDSYEQYF. The CDR3 DNA follows: TGTGCCAGCACCGACTCCTACGAGCAGTACTTC. Full variable domain (missing parts from reference TRBV7-2 and TRBJ2-7): GAGVSQSPSNKVTEKGKDVELRCDPISGHTALYWYRQSLGQGLEFLIYFQGNSAPDKSGLPSDRFSAERTGGSVSTLTIQRTQQEDSAVYLCASTDSYEQYFGPGTRLTVT.

J is TRBJ2-2 and V is TRBV19; D unresolved. The CDR3 sequence is 16 residues long. V was pared by 1 base and J by 0 bases, with 9 bases between. From germline, CDR1 is LNHDA and CDR2 SQIVND (reference sequence). Here the CDR3 reads CASSIGGFPNTGELFF. The CDR3 bases are TGTGCCAGTAGTATAGGTGGCTTTCCGAACACCGGGGAGCTGTTTTTT. The full variable domain, its missing parts supplied by reference TRBV19 and TRBJ2-2, is DGGITQSPKYLFRKEGQNVTLSCEQNLNHDAMYWYRQDPGQGLRLIYYSQIVNDFQKGDIAEGYSVSREKKESFPLTVTSAQKNPTAFYLCASSIGGFPNTGELFFGEGSRLTVL.

This sequence joins TRBV2 and TRBJ2-7; tentative D call: TRBD1 (5 bases). This CDR3 spans 12 amino acids. Trimming shortened V by 6 bases and J by 5 bases, and 11 bases separated the two germline ends. CDR1 SNHLY and CDR2 FYNNEI come from the germline V gene. This CDR3 is CASSRTGDEQYF. Here the CDR3 DNA reads TGTGCCAGCAGCCGCACAGGCGACGAGCAGTACTTC.

This chain uses TRBV7-2 with TRBJ2-1, with a weak D call TRBD1 (6 bases). CDR1 and CDR2 from the germline V gene are SGHTA and FQGNSA. Trimming left V 2 bases short and J 8 bases short, with 13 bases between. The CDR3 sequence is 14 residues long. DNA of the CDR3: TGTGCCAGCAGCTTATGGGGGCAGGGCTATGAGCAGTTCTTC. Protein product: CASSLWGQGYEQFF.

The gene calls are TRBV5-5 and TRBJ2-7; D may correspond to TRBD1 or TRBD2 (5 bases each). The CDR3 has 15 amino acids. V was clipped by 1 base and J by 4 bases, with 15 bases between them. The germline CDR1 and CDR2 sequences are SGHKS and YYEKEE (reference sequence). The CDR3 nucleotides read TGTGCCAGCAGCTTGAGTTGGGACCAGGGTTACGAGCAGTACTTC. It specifies CASSLSWDQGYEQYF. Looking up the rest from reference TRBV5-5 and TRBJ2-7 gives the full variable domain: DAGVTQSPTHLIKTRGQQVTLRCSPISGHKSVSWYQQVLGQGPQFIFQYYEKEERGRGNFPDRFSARQFPNYSSELNVNALLLGDSALYLCASSLSWDQGYEQYFGPGTRLTVT.

This clone was counted once. The V call is TRBV6-4, the J call TRBJ1-5, with 8 nucleotides matching TRBD1. CDR1 MRHNA and CDR2 SNTAGT come from the germline V gene. J lost 7 bases, V lost 7 bases, and 9 bases had no gene match. The CDR3 covers 14 residues. This CDR3 is CASTGQGRTQPQHF. Here the CDR3 DNA reads TGTGCCAGCACTGGACAGGGTCGGACGCAGCCCCAGCATTTT.

In DNA, the CDR3 is TGTGCCAGCAGTGAAGGCAGGGGGTTCTCTGGAAACACCATATATTTT. Its protein is CASSEGRGFSGNTIYF. The rearrangement uses TRBV6-1 and TRBJ1-3, with TRBD1 identical over 7 bases. Germline V CDR1 and CDR2: MNHNS, SASEGT. The ends lost 1 base at V and 0 bases at J; junction bases unmatched: 3. The CDR3 has 16 residues.

V and J are TRBV11-2 and TRBJ2-7; 7 nucleotides agree with TRBD1. The CDR3 covers 14 residues. The V gene end was trimmed by 5 bases and the J gene end by 2 bases; junction bases not matched to a gene: 6. Per germline, CDR1 SGHAT and CDR2 FQNNGV. CDR3 residues: CASSLPDRAYEQYF. The CDR3 DNA follows: TGTGCCAGCAGCCTCCCAGACAGGGCCTACGAGCAGTACTTC. The full variable domain, completed using reference TRBV11-2 and TRBJ2-7, is EAGVAQSPRYKIIEKRQSVAFWCNPISGHATLYWYQQILGQGPKLLIQFQNNGVVDDSQLPKDRFSAERLKGVDSTLKIQPAKLEDSAVYLCASSLPDRAYEQYFGPGTRLTVT.

The gene calls are TRBV6-6 and TRBJ1-1; TRBD1 is a possible D gene (5 bases). The CDR3 length is 13 residues. The germline V gene encodes CDR1 MNHNY and CDR2 SVGAGI (reference sequence). With 6 bases removed from V and 4 bases from J, the gap between germline ends came to 12 bases. The CDR3 region is CASRVKGSTEAFF. In DNA form, the CDR3 reads TGTGCCAGCAGGGTTAAGGGGTCCACTGAAGCTTTCTTT.

The chain couples TRBV20-1 to TRBJ1-5, with 7 bases aligning to TRBD1. Germline V gene lookup returns CDR1 DFQATT and CDR2 SNEGSKA (reference sequence). The CDR3 spans 16 residues. V was pared by 3 bases and J by 0 bases, with 8 bases of the junction left unmatched. In DNA form, the CDR3 reads TGCAGTGCTAGTTTTTGGGACAGCAATAGCAATCAGCCCCAGCATTTT. It translates to CSASFWDSNSNQPQHF.

The chain recombines TRBV5-1 with TRBJ1-2; possibly TRBD1 for D (5 bases). With 4 bases removed from V and 1 base from J, the gap between germline ends came to 11 bases. The CDR3 totals 14 residues. CDR1 SGHRS and CDR2 YFSETQ come from the germline V gene. The CDR3 DNA is TGCGCCAGCAGCGGGACCTCGGATAACTATGGCTACACCTTC. Encoded protein: CASSGTSDNYGYTF.